Listed here is a single T cell receptor (beta chain). This sample stems from a study of blood T cell repertoires in COVID-19. V was pared by 0 bases and J by 1 base, with 6 bases of the junction left unmatched. From germline, CDR1 is SGHNT and CDR2 YYREEE (reference sequence). This CDR3 is built from 16 residues. Methods used by the authors: Reference gene primer amplification gave nucleated cell count estimates. Profiling relied on immunoSEQ multiplex PCR, and the TCRdb table lists in-frame clones only, not all of them. D and trimming come from the DNA, and the V and J calls and clone size come from that table. The repertoire holds a few hundred thousand clones, with about 83% as singletons.

The sample was peripheral blood. V gene TRBV5-4 combines with J gene TRBJ1-1, with 7 bases aligning to TRBD1. The TCR was taken from a woman between 50 and 59 years old with acute or convalescent COVID-19. This CDR3 reads CASSLGGRGPNTEAFF. The CDR3 region has the DNA TGTGCCAGCAGCTTGGGTGGTAGGGGGCCGAACACTGAAGCTTTCTTT.